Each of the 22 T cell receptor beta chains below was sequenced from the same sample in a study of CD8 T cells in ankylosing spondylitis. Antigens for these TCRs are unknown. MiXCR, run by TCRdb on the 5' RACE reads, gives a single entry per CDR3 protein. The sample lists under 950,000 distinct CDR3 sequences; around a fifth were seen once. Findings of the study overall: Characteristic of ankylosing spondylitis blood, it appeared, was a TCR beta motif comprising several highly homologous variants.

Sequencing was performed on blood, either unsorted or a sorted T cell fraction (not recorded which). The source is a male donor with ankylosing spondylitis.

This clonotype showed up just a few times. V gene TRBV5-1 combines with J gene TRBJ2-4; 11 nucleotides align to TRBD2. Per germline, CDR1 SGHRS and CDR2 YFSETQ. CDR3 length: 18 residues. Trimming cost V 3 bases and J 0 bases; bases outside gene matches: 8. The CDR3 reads CASSYASGGNLAKNIQYF. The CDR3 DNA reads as TGCGCCAGCAGCTACGCTAGCGGGGGGAACTTAGCCAAAAACATTCAGTACTTC.

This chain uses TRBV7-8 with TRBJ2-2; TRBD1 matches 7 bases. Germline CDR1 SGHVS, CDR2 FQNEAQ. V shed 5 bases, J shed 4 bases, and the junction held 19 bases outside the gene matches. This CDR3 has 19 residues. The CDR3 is CASSRRTGQFGVATGELFF. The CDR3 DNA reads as TGTGCCAGCAGCCGTAGGACGGGACAGTTCGGGGTGGCCACCGGGGAGCTGTTTTTT. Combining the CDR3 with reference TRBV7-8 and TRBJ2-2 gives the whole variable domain GAGVSQSPRYKVAKRGQDVALRCDPISGHVSLFWYQQALGQGPEFLTYFQNEAQLDKSGLPSDRFFAERPEGSVSTLKIQRTQQEDSAVYLCASSRRTGQFGVATGELFFGEGSRLTVL.

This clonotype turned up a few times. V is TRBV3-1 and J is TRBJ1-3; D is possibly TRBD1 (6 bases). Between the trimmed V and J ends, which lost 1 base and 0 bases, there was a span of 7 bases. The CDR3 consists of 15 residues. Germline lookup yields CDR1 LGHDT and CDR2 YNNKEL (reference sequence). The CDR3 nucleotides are TGTGCCAGCAGCCAAGGGACAGCCTCTGGAAACACCATATATTTT. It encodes CASSQGTASGNTIYF.

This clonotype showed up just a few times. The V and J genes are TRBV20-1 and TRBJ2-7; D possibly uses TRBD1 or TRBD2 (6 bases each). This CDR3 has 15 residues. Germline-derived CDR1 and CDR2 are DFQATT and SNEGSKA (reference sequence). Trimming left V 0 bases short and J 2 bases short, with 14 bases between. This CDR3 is CSARDLGGNAYEQYF. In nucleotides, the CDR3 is TGCAGTGCTAGAGATTTGGGGGGCAACGCCTACGAGCAGTACTTC.

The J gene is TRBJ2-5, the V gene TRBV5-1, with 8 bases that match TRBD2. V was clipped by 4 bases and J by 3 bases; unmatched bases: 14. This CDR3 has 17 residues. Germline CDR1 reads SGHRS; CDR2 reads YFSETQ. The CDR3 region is CASSPALAAAGEETQYF. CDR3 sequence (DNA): TGCGCCAGCAGCCCAGCCCTGGCAGCAGCGGGGGAAGAGACCCAGTACTTC.

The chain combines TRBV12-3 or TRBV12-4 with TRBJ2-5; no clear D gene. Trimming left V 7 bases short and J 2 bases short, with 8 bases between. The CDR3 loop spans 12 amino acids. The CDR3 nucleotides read TGTGCCAGCATGGCAGTTCAAGAGACCCAGTACTTC. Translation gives CASMAVQETQYF.

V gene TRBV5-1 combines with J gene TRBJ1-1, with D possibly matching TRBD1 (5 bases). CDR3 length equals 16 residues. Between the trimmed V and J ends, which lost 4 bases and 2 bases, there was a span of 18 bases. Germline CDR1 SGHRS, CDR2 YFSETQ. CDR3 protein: CASSLLPTDRNTEAFF. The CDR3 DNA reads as TGCGCCAGCAGCCTGTTACCGACAGACCGAAACACTGAAGCTTTCTTT.

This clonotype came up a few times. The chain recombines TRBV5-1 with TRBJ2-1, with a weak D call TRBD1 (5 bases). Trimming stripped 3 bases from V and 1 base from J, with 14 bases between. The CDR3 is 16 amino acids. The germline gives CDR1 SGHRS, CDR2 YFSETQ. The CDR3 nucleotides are TGCGCCAGCAGCTCATCAGGGCTGGTGTCCTACAATGAGCAGTTCTTC. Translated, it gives CASSSSGLVSYNEQFF. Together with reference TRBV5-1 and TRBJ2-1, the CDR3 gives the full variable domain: KAGVTQTPRYLIKTRGQQVTLSCSPISGHRSVSWYQQTPGQGLQFLFEYFSETQRNKGNFPGRFSGRQFSNSRSEMNVSTLELGDSALYLCASSSSGLVSYNEQFFGPGTRLTVL.

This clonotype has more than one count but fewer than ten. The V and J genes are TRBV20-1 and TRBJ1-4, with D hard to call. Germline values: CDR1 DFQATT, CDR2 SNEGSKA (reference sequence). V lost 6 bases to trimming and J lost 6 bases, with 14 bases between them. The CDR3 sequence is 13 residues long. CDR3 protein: CSALDGPDEKLFF. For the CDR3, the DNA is TGCAGTGCCTTGGACGGGCCGGATGAAAAACTGTTTTTT.

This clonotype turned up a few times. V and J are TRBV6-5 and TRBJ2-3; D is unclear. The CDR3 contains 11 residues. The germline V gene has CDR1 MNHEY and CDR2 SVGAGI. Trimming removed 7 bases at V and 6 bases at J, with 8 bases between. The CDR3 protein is CASTELDTQYF. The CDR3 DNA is TGTGCCAGCACAGAGCTGGATACGCAGTATTTT.

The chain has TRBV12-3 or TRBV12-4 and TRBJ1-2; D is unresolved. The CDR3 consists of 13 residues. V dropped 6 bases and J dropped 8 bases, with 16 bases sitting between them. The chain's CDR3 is CASSSVSFSGYTF. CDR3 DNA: TGTGCCAGCAGCTCGGTCTCTTTTTCGGGCTACACCTTC.

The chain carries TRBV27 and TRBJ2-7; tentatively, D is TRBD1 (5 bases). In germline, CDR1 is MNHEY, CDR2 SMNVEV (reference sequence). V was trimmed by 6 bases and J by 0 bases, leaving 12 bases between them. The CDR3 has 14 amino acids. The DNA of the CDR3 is TGTGCCAGCAGGACTCAGGGCTACTCCTACGAGCAGTACTTC. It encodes CASRTQGYSYEQYF.

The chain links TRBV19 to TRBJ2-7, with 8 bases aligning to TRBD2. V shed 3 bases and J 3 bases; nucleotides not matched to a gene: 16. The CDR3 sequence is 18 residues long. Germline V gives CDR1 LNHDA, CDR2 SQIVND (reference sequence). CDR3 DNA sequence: TGTGCCAGTAGTATGGGGTCGAGCGGGAGAACGGTCGTCTACGAGCAGTACTTC. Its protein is CASSMGSSGRTVVYEQYF.

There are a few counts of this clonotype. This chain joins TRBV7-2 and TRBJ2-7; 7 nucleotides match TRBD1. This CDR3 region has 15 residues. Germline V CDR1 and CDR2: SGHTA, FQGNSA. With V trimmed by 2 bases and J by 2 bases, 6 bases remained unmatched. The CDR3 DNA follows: TGTGCCAGCAGCTTAACCGGGACAGAGACCTACGAGCAGTACTTC. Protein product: CASSLTGTETYEQYF.

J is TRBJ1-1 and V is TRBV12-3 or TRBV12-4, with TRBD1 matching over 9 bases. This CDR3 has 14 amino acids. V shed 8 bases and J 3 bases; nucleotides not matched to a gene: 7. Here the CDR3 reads CASRGTGFDTEAFF. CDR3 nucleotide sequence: TGTGCCAGCCGCGGGACAGGGTTTGACACTGAAGCTTTCTTT.

The CDR3 loop reads CASSLVERNEQFF. Written as DNA, the CDR3 is TGTGCCAGCAGCCTTGTCGAGAGGAATGAGCAGTTCTTC. The V and J genes are TRBV9 and TRBJ2-1; D call uncertain. The CDR3 totals 13 residues. Germline V gene data show CDR1 as SGDLS and CDR2 as YYNGEE. The germline V and J ends were trimmed by 4 bases and 7 bases, with 12 bases remaining between them.

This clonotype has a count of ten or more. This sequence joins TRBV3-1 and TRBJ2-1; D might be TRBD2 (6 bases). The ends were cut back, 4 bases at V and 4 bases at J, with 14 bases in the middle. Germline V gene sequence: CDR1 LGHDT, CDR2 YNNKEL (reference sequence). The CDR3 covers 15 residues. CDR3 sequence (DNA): TGTGCCAGCAGCCCCCGACTAGGCGGGTACAATGAGCAGTTCTTC. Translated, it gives CASSPRLGGYNEQFF.

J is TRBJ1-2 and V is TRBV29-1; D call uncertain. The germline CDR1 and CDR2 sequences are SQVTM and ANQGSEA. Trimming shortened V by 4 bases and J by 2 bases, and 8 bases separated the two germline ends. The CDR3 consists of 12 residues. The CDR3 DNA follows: TGCAGCGTTGGCCAGTTCAACTATGGCTACACCTTC. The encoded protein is CSVGQFNYGYTF.

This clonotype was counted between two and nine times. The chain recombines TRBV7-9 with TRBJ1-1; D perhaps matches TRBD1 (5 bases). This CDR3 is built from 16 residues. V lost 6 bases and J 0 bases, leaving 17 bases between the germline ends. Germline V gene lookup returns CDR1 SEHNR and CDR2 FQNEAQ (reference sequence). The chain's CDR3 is CASSPGSVNMNTEAFF. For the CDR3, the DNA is TGTGCCAGCAGTCCAGGGTCAGTCAACATGAACACTGAAGCTTTCTTT.

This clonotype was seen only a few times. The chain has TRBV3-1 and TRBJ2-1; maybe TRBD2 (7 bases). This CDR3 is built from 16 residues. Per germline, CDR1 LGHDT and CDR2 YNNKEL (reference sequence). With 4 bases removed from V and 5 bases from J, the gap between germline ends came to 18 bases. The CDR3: CASSRLWGGGNNEQFF. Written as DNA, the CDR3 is TGTGCCAGCAGCCGTCTATGGGGGGGCGGGAACAATGAGCAGTTCTTC.

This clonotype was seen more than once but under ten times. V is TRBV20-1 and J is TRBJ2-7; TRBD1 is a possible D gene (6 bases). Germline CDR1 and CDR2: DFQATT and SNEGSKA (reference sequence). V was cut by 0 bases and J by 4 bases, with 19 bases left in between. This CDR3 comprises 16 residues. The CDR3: CSARDSLTGQLYEQYF. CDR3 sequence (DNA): TGCAGTGCTAGAGATTCCCTCACGGGACAACTATACGAGCAGTACTTC.

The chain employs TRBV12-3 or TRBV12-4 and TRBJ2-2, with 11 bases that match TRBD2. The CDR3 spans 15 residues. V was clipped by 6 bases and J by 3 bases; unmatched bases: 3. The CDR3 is CASRVSGGDTGELFF. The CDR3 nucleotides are TGTGCCAGCAGAGTTAGCGGGGGGGACACCGGGGAGCTGTTTTTT.